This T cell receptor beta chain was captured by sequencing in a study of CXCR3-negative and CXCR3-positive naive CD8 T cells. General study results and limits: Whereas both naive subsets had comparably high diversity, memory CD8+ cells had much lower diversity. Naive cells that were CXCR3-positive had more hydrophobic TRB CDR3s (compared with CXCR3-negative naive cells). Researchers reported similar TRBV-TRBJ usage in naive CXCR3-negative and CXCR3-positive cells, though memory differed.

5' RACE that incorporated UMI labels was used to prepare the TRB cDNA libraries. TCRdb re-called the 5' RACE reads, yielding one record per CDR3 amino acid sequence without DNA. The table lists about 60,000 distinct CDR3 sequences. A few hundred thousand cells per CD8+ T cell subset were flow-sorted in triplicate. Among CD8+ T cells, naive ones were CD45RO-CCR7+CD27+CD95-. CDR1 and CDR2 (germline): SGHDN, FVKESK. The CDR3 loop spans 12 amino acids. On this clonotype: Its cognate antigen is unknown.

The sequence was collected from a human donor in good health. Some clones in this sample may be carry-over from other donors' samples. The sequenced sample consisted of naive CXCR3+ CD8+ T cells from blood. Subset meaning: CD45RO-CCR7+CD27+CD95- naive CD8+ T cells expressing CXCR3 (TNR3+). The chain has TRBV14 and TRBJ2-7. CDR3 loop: CASSQYSYEQYF.